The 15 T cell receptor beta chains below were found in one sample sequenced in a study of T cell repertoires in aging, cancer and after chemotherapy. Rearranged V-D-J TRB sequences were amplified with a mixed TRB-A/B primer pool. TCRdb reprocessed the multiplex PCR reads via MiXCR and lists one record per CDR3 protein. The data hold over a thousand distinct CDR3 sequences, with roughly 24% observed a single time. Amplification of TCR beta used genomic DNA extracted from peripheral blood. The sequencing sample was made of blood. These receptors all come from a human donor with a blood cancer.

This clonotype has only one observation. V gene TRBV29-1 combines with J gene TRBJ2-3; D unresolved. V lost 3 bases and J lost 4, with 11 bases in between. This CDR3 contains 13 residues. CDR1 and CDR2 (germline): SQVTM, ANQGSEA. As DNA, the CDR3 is TGCAGCGTTGAGGTGAAGGCCCCAGATACGCAGTATTTT. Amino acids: CSVEVKAPDTQYF.

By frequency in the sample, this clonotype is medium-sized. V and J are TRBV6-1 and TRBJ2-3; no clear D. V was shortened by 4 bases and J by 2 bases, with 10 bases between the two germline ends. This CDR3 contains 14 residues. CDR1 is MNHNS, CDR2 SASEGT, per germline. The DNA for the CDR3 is TGTGCCAGCAGTGGAGGAGAGCACACAGATACGCAGTATTTT. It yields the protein CASSGGEHTDTQYF.

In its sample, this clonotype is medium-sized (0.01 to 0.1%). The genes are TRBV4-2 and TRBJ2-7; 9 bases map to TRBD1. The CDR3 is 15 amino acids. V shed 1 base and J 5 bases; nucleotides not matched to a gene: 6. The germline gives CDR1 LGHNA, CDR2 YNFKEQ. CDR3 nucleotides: TGTGCCAGCAGCCAAGTCGGACAGGGGAACAACGAGCAGTACTTC. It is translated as CASSQVGQGNNEQYF.

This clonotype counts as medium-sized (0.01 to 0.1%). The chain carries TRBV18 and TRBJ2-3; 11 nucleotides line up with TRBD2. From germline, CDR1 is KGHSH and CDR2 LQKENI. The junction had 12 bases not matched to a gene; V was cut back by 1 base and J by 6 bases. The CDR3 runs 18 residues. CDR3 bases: TGTGCCAGCTCACCACGGACTCTAGCGGGGGGCTATAGGGATACGCAGTATTTT. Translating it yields CASSPRTLAGGYRDTQYF.

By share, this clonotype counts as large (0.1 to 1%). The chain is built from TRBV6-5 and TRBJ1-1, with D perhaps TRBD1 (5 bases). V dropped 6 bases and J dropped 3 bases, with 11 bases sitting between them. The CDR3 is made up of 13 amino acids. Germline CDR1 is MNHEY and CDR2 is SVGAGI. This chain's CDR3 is CASRTGAYTEAFF. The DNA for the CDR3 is TGTGCCAGCAGAACCGGGGCCTACACTGAAGCTTTCTTT.

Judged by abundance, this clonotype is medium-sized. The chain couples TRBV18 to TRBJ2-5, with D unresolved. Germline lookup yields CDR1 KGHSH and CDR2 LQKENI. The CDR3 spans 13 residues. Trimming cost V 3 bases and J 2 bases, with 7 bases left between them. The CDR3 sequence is CASSPDEQETQYF. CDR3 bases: TGTGCCAGCTCACCGGACGAGCAAGAGACCCAGTACTTC.

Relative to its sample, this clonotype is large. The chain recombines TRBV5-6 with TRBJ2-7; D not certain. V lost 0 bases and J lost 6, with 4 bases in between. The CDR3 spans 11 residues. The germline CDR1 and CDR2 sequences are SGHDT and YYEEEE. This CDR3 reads CASSLGFEQYF. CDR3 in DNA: TGTGCCAGCAGCTTGGGATTCGAGCAGTACTTC.

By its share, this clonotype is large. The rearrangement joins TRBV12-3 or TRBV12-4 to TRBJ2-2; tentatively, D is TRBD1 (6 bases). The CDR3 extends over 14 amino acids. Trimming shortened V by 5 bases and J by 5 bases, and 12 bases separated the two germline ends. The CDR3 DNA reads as TGTGCCAGCAGTGTCACAGGGAAGACCGGGGAGCTGTTTTTT. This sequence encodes CASSVTGKTGELFF.

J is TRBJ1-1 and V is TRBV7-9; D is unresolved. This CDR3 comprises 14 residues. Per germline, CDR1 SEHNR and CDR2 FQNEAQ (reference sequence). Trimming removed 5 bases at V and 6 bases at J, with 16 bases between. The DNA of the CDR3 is TGTGCCAGCAGCACAAACTTGGGTGTCGCTGAAGCTTTCTTT. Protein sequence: CASSTNLGVAEAFF.

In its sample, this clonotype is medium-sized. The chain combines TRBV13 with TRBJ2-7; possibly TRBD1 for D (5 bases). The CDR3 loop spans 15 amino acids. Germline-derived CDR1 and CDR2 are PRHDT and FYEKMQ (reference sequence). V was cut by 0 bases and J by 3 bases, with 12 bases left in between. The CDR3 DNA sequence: TGTGCCAGCAGCTTAGGAGGGGATCTATACTACGAGCAGTACTTC. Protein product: CASSLGGDLYYEQYF. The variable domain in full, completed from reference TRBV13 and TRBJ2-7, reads AAGVIQSPRHLIKEKRETATLKCYPIPRHDTVYWYQQGPGQDPQFLISFYEKMQSDKGSIPDRFSAQQFSDYHSELNMSSLELGDSALYFCASSLGGDLYYEQYFGPGTRLTVT.

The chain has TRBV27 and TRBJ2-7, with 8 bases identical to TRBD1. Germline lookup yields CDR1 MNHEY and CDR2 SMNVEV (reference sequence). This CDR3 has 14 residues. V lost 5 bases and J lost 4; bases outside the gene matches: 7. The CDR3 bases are TGTGCCAGCAGTGCCCTCGGGACAGGATACGAGCAGTACTTC. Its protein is CASSALGTGYEQYF.

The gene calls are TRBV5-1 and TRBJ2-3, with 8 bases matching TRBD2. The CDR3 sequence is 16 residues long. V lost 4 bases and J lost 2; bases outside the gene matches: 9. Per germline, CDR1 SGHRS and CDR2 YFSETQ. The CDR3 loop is CASSRGVGGDTDTQYF. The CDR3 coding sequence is TGCGCCAGCAGCCGAGGTGTCGGGGGGGACACAGATACGCAGTATTTT.

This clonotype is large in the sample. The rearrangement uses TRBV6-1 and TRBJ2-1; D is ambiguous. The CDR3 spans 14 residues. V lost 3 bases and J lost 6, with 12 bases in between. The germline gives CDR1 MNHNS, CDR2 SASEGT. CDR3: CASSEGAESNEQFF. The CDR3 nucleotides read TGTGCCAGCAGTGAGGGCGCAGAGTCCAATGAGCAGTTCTTC.

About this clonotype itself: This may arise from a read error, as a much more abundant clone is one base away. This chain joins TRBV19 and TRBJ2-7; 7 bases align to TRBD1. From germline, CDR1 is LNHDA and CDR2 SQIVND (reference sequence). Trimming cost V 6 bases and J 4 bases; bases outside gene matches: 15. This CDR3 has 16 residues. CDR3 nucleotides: TGTGCCAGTAGACCGGACTTCGGGACAGCTACTTACGAGCAGTACTTC. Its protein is CASRPDFGTATYEQYF.

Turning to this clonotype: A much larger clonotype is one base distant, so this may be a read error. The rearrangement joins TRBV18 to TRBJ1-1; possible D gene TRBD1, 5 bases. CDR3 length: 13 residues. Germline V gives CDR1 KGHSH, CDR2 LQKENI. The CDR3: CASSPPSDSEAYF. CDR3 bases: TGTGCCAGCTCACCACCCTCAGACAGTGAAGCTTACTTT. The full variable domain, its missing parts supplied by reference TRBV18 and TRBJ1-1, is NAGVMQNPRHLVRRRGQEARLRCSPMKGHSHVYWYRQLPEEGLKFMVYLQKENIIDESGMPKERFSAEFPKEGPSILRIQQVVRGDSAAYFCASSPPSDSEAYFGQGTRLTVV.